Below, 20 T cell receptor beta chains from the same sample are listed, as sequenced in a study of cytomegalovirus exposure and HLA in healthy donors. This table comes from immunoSEQ multiplex PCR, and its TCRdb copy is limited to in-frame clones, with some not included. The sample has approximately 220,000 clones, approximately 87% seen once; the top ten hold 2.6%. Input material: PBMCs. These receptor sequences come from a man aged 18 to 30 in good health and CMV-seronegative.

V is TRBV6-1 and J is TRBJ2-3; TRBD1 might be the D (6 bases). There are 15 residues in the CDR3. Germline-derived CDR1 and CDR2 are MNHNS and SASEGT. V dropped 3 bases and J dropped 1 base, with 11 bases sitting between them. Here the CDR3 reads CASSDKDSGTDTQYF. The CDR3 DNA sequence: TGTGCCAGCAGTGATAAGGACAGTGGCACAGATACGCAGTATTTT.

V and J are TRBV28 and TRBJ1-2; D perhaps matches TRBD1 (5 bases). CDR3 length equals 13 residues. V was trimmed by 8 bases and J by 4 bases, leaving 14 bases between them. Germline V gene data show CDR1 as MDHEN and CDR2 as SYDVKM. The DNA of the CDR3 is TGTGCCAGCTACGTGGGGCAGGGCTATGGCTACACCTTC. Translating it yields CASYVGQGYGYTF.

The chain joins TRBV4-3 to TRBJ2-1; 8 bases match TRBD1. This CDR3 spans 15 amino acids. Germline V gene sequence: CDR1 LGHNA, CDR2 YSLEER. With V trimmed by 2 bases and J by 7 bases, 7 bases remained unmatched. CDR3 residues: CASSQRTGIGNEQFF. The CDR3 nucleotides read TGCGCCAGCAGCCAAAGGACAGGGATTGGAAATGAGCAGTTCTTC.

This chain joins TRBV4-1 and TRBJ2-1; TRBD2 aligns across 10 bases. This CDR3 region has 16 residues. Germline assignment: CDR1 MGHRA and CDR2 YSYEKL. V was clipped by 0 bases and J by 12 bases; unmatched bases: 11. This chain's CDR3 is CASSQDRSLAGAAQFF. In DNA form, the CDR3 reads TGCGCCAGCAGCCAAGACAGAAGCCTAGCGGGGGCGGCGCAGTTCTTC.

This rearrangement joins TRBV4-2 to TRBJ2-1; 10 bases are a match to TRBD2. V lost 0 bases, J lost 7 bases, and 12 bases stayed unmatched. The CDR3 is 18 amino acids. CDR1 LGHNA and CDR2 YNFKEQ come from the germline V gene. The CDR3 coding sequence is TGTGCCAGCAGCCAAGAGCCCCGAGGAGCGGGGGGGCCAAATGAGCAGTTCTTC. Translated, it gives CASSQEPRGAGGPNEQFF.

The chain employs TRBV11-2 and TRBJ2-7; the match to TRBD2 covers 10 bases. CDR3 length equals 14 residues. Losses at the gene ends were 3 bases for V and 5 bases for J; bases not matched to a gene: 4. The germline V gene encodes CDR1 SGHAT and CDR2 FQNNGV. CDR3 in amino acids: CASSFSGGSHEQYF. CDR3 DNA: TGTGCCAGCAGCTTTAGCGGGGGGTCTCACGAGCAGTACTTC.

This clone was observed a few times. The chain links TRBV7-9 to TRBJ2-1; 10 nucleotides line up with TRBD2. Germline V gene data show CDR1 as SEHNR and CDR2 as FQNEAQ (reference sequence). The CDR3 runs 17 residues. The J segment lost 0 bases and the V segment lost 8 bases, leaving 10 bases of the junction unmatched. The CDR3: CASLGLADLRSYNEQFF. DNA of the CDR3: TGTGCCAGCCTCGGACTAGCGGACCTACGCTCCTACAATGAGCAGTTCTTC.

The chain carries TRBV19 and TRBJ1-1, with 7 bases that match TRBD1. This CDR3 has 15 residues. V was pared by 3 bases and J by 0 bases, with 4 bases of the junction left unmatched. Germline V gives CDR1 LNHDA, CDR2 SQIVND (reference sequence). The CDR3 nucleotides read TGTGCCAGTAGTATCGGCGGGACAGTGAACACTGAAGCTTTCTTT. Its translation is CASSIGGTVNTEAFF.

This clone was seen more than once but under ten times. The gene calls are TRBV5-6 and TRBJ1-5; 7 bases fit TRBD1. The V and J ends lost 0 bases and 8 bases, in that order; junction bases with no gene match: 8. This CDR3 is 15 amino acids long. The germline gives CDR1 SGHDT, CDR2 YYEEEE. The CDR3: CASSLVRDRDEPQHF. The CDR3, as DNA: TGTGCCAGCAGCTTGGTCCGGGACAGAGACGAGCCCCAGCATTTT.

The genes are TRBV10-1 and TRBJ2-1; the match to TRBD2 covers 11 bases. In germline, CDR1 is WNHNN, CDR2 SYGVQD (reference sequence). This CDR3 spans 15 amino acids. V lost 7 bases to trimming and J lost 7 bases; unmatched junction nucleotides: 9. The CDR3 coding sequence is TGCGCCAGCACTCCCCCGGGACTAGCGGAAAATGAGCAGTTCTTC. This translates into CASTPPGLAENEQFF.

The rearrangement joins TRBV29-1 to TRBJ2-5; 11 bases are a match to TRBD2. After removal of 6 bases from V and 5 bases from J, the junction contained 8 bases not matched to a gene. The CDR3 is made up of 14 amino acids. CDR1 is SQVTM and CDR2 is ANQGSEA in the germline V gene. CDR3 in DNA: TGCAGCGTAACCTTATTAGCGGGAGGGGAGACCCAGTACTTC. Translating it yields CSVTLLAGGETQYF.

V and J are TRBV7-9 and TRBJ2-7; a weak D match, TRBD2 (5 bases). V was pared by 8 bases and J by 7 bases, with 15 bases between. CDR1 is SEHNR and CDR2 is FQNEAQ in the germline V gene (reference sequence). The CDR3 runs to 12 residues. CDR3 in amino acids: CASHSSRAEQYF. CDR3 DNA sequence: TGTGCCAGCCACTCATCGAGGGCGGAGCAGTACTTC.

The J gene is TRBJ2-7, the V gene TRBV5-1, with TRBD1 as a possible D gene (6 bases). V gave up 0 bases and J gave up 4 bases, with 17 bases separating them. This CDR3 has 16 amino acids. The V gene's germline CDR1 is SGHRS and CDR2 YFSETQ. The chain's CDR3 is CASSLGGLPLLYEQYF. The CDR3 region has the DNA TGCGCCAGCAGCTTGGGGGGGCTACCCCTCTTGTACGAGCAGTACTTC.

Only one count was recorded for this clone. This rearrangement joins TRBV7-9 to TRBJ2-3; possibly TRBD2 for D (6 bases). The CDR3 has 15 amino acids. Per germline, CDR1 SEHNR and CDR2 FQNEAQ (reference sequence). Trimming cost V 4 bases and J 7 bases, with 18 bases left between them. CDR3 nucleotide sequence: TGTGCCAGCAGCTATACTAGCTCCACGAAGAATACGCAGTATTTT. Amino acids: CASSYTSSTKNTQYF.

The chain has TRBV6-1 and TRBJ1-1, with D perhaps matching TRBD1 (6 bases). CDR1 is MNHNS and CDR2 is SASEGT in the germline V gene. This CDR3 comprises 14 residues. Trimming took 5 bases from V and 3 from J, leaving 13 bases between them. The CDR3 DNA sequence: TGTGCCAGCAGTATCCGGGACACCGACACTGAAGCTTTCTTT. It yields the protein CASSIRDTDTEAFF.

The chain has TRBV2 and TRBJ2-5, with D perhaps matching TRBD2 (6 bases). Germline V gene lookup returns CDR1 SNHLY and CDR2 FYNNEI. The CDR3 length is 12 residues. V lost 9 bases, J lost 0 bases, and 8 bases lay in between. In DNA, the CDR3 is TGTGCCAGTGGACTACACCAAGAGACCCAGTACTTC. Residues: CASGLHQETQYF.

The chain couples TRBV5-6 to TRBJ2-3; D not certain. V was pared by 2 bases and J by 3 bases, with 10 bases between. Looked up from germline, CDR1 is SGHDT and CDR2 is YYEEEE. The CDR3 has 14 amino acids. CDR3: CASSLNRLTDTQYF. In DNA, the CDR3 is TGTGCCAGCAGCTTAAACCGGTTAACAGATACGCAGTATTTT.

The chain carries TRBV7-9 and TRBJ2-5; 9 nucleotides agree with TRBD2. In germline, CDR1 is SEHNR, CDR2 FQNEAQ (reference sequence). CDR3 length: 14 residues. Trimming removed 3 bases from V and 5 bases from J; junction bases left unmatched: 4. CDR3 coding DNA: TGTGCCAGCAGCTTTGGACTAGCGCGGGAGACCCAGTACTTC. Its translation: CASSFGLARETQYF.

This chain uses TRBV5-8 with TRBJ1-6; D may be TRBD1 (5 bases). CDR3 size: 18 residues. Germline V gives CDR1 SGHTS, CDR2 YDEGEE. Trimming took 2 bases from V and 6 from J, leaving 21 bases between them. CDR3 amino acids: CASSLSQGREGFNSPLHF. In DNA, the CDR3 is TGTGCCAGCAGCTTATCTCAGGGCAGGGAGGGTTTTAATTCACCCCTCCACTTT.

This chain uses TRBV18 with TRBJ2-3; 7 bases match TRBD2. The CDR3 runs 13 residues. Germline V gene data show CDR1 as KGHSH and CDR2 as LQKENI. After removal of 3 bases from V and 8 bases from J, the junction contained 5 bases not matched to a gene. CDR3 bases: TGTGCCAGCTCACCGGGGACTACTGGTACGCAGTATTTT. It is translated as CASSPGTTGTQYF.